Listed here are 16 T cell receptor beta chains from one sample, sequenced in a study of T cell responses to AZD1222 COVID-19 vaccine. The protocol was immunoSEQ multiplex PCR, while the TCRdb copy is restricted to in-frame clones and leaves out a portion. Among 100,000 to 150,000 clones listed, 89% were seen once. The source was peripheral blood, collected on day 0 of AZD1222 vaccination. The source is an adult in good health.

The chain recombines TRBV13 with TRBJ2-7; D not certain. The ends were cut back, 3 bases at V and 0 bases at J, with 6 bases in the middle. This CDR3 has 13 residues. CDR1 is PRHDT and CDR2 is FYEKMQ in the germline V gene (reference sequence). CDR3 DNA sequence: TGTGCCAGCAGCTTCAAAAGCTCCTACGAGCAGTACTTC. This sequence encodes CASSFKSSYEQYF.

Notes on this clone: One end of the junction is discordant with germline, which a read error may explain. This chain joins TRBV12-3 or TRBV12-4 and TRBJ1-2; possibly TRBD1 for D (5 bases). This CDR3 is built from 11 residues. DNA of the CDR3: TGTGCCAGTCATCAGGGACCTTGGCGCAAATTC. It encodes CASHQGPWRKF.

This chain uses TRBV30 with TRBJ2-2, with D tentatively TRBD1 (6 bases). V was pared by 5 bases and J by 7 bases, with 20 bases between. The CDR3 spans 15 residues. Germline lookup yields CDR1 GTSNPN and CDR2 SVGIG (reference sequence). The CDR3 bases are TGTGCCTGGGAGACAGGCATGGTAGTTTACGGGGAGCTGTTTTTT. Residues: CAWETGMVVYGELFF.

This clone was seen just once. The chain recombines TRBV7-2 with TRBJ1-2, with unresolved D. The CDR3 is 15 amino acids. The germline CDR1 and CDR2 sequences are SGHTA and FQGNSA. Trimming removed 5 bases at V and 7 bases at J, with 20 bases between. In nucleotides, the CDR3 is TGTGCCAGCAGCCCGAGCGGGATTTTTGGTGGTGGCTACACCTTC. Its protein product is CASSPSGIFGGGYTF.

V usage is TRBV5-8 and J usage is TRBJ2-3; D ambiguous. Trimming left V 6 bases short and J 0 bases short, with 5 bases between. CDR1 is SGHTS and CDR2 is YDEGEE in the germline V gene. The CDR3 totals 12 residues. CDR3 DNA sequence: TGTGCCAGCATCGGGAGCACAGATACGCAGTATTTT. Protein sequence: CASIGSTDTQYF. The full variable domain, in which reference TRBV5-8 and TRBJ2-3 provide the parts outside the CDR3, is EAGVTQSPTHLIKTRGQQATLRCSPISGHTSVYWYQQALGLGLQFLLWYDEGEERNRGNFPPRFSGRQFPNYSSELNVNALELEDSALYLCASIGSTDTQYFGPGTRLTVL.

V gene TRBV10-2 combines with J gene TRBJ2-6; D possibly matches TRBD1 or TRBD2 (7 bases each). The CDR3 loop spans 14 amino acids. V lost 10 bases, J lost 0 bases, and 10 bases lay in between. Germline-derived CDR1 and CDR2 are WSHSY and SAAADI. The CDR3 protein is CATRGGSGANVLTF. CDR3 DNA: TGCGCCACCAGGGGGGGCTCTGGGGCCAACGTCCTGACTTTC.

This chain joins TRBV6-5 and TRBJ2-7, with 8 bases lining up with TRBD2. The germline V gene has CDR1 MNHEY and CDR2 SVGAGI. V trimming: 4 bases; J trimming: 2 bases; junction bases outside the gene matches: 10. This CDR3 is 16 amino acids long. The CDR3 coding sequence is TGTGCCAGCAGTTCCTCCGGGGGGGGGCCGACCTACGAGCAGTACTTC. Translating gives CASSSSGGGPTYEQYF.

The chain couples TRBV10-3 to TRBJ1-6, with D uncertain. CDR1 and CDR2 from the germline V gene are ENHRY and SYGVKD. V shed 6 bases and J shed 9 bases, with 12 bases lying between them. CDR3 size: 13 residues. Written as DNA, the CDR3 is TGTGCCATCAGAGGCGCTTTACCTTCACCCCTCCACTTT. Protein: CAIRGALPSPLHF.

J is TRBJ2-1 and V is TRBV4-1; 11 nucleotides agree with TRBD2. The CDR3 loop spans 16 amino acids. The trim removed 4 bases at V and 3 bases at J, leaving 5 bases unmatched. The germline V gene has CDR1 MGHRA and CDR2 YSYEKL. The CDR3 loop is CASSPLAGGGYNEQFF. The CDR3 DNA follows: TGCGCCAGCAGCCCCCTAGCGGGGGGCGGCTACAATGAGCAGTTCTTC.

The rearrangement joins TRBV7-3 to TRBJ2-7; D possibly corresponds to TRBD2 (6 bases). The V gene lost 1 base and the J gene lost 2 bases, with 18 bases spanning the gap. The CDR3 covers 17 residues. Germline lookup yields CDR1 SGHTA and CDR2 FQGTGA. CDR3 in amino acids: CASSLIVLADVPYEQYF. CDR3 sequence (DNA): TGTGCCAGCAGCTTAATAGTACTAGCCGACGTCCCCTACGAGCAGTACTTC.

The chain links TRBV27 to TRBJ1-1; weak D call: TRBD1 (5 bases). The germline gives CDR1 MNHEY, CDR2 SMNVEV (reference sequence). V was trimmed by 6 bases and J by 1 base, leaving 12 bases between them. CDR3 length: 14 amino acids. The CDR3: CASSPSGENTEAFF. In DNA form, the CDR3 reads TGTGCCAGCAGCCCCTCGGGGGAGAACACTGAAGCTTTCTTT.

The chain links TRBV19 to TRBJ1-5; D possibly corresponds to TRBD1 (5 bases). The V end lost 1 base, the J end lost 4 bases, and 11 bases lay between the germline ends. The length of the CDR3 is 15 residues. Per germline, CDR1 LNHDA and CDR2 SQIVND (reference sequence). The CDR3 region has the DNA TGTGCCAGTAGTATAGTAGGGGCAGTGAATCAGCCCCAGCATTTT. It codes for CASSIVGAVNQPQHF.

The chain joins TRBV28 to TRBJ1-2; TRBD1 matches at 7 bases. Looked up from germline, CDR1 is MDHEN and CDR2 is SYDVKM. The junction had 8 bases not matched to a gene; V was cut back by 4 bases and J by 0 bases. The CDR3 spans 16 residues. The DNA for the CDR3 is TGTGCCAGCAGTTCGACAGGGTTCCCGGCTAACTATGGCTACACCTTC. Amino acids: CASSSTGFPANYGYTF.

The chain is built from TRBV6-2 or TRBV6-3 and TRBJ1-5; 7 bases line up with TRBD1. Looked up from germline, CDR1 is MNHEY and CDR2 is SVGEGT. J lost 2 bases, V lost 7 bases, and 8 bases had no gene match. The CDR3 is 15 residues long. The CDR3 DNA reads TGTGCCAGCACCCCCAGGGGGGTTGGCAATCAGCCCCAGCATTTT. It is translated as CASTPRGVGNQPQHF.

This clone turned up a few times. The rearrangement uses TRBV7-9 and TRBJ2-7, with D possibly matching TRBD2 (5 bases). V was clipped by 1 base and J by 7 bases, with 11 bases between them. The CDR3 consists of 13 residues. Germline V CDR1 and CDR2: SEHNR, FQNEAQ (reference sequence). The CDR3 nucleotides read TGTGCCAGCAGCTTAGGAGCAACGGGAGAGCAGTACTTC. Translated, it gives CASSLGATGEQYF.

The V and J genes are TRBV7-6 and TRBJ1-1; D remains unclear. Germline-derived CDR1 and CDR2 are SGHVS and FNYEAQ. This CDR3 is 15 amino acids long. With 5 bases removed from V and 1 base from J, the gap between germline ends came to 14 bases. The CDR3 here is CASSLGRLGNTEAFF. The CDR3 bases are TGTGCCAGCAGCCTCGGGAGATTGGGGAACACTGAAGCTTTCTTT.